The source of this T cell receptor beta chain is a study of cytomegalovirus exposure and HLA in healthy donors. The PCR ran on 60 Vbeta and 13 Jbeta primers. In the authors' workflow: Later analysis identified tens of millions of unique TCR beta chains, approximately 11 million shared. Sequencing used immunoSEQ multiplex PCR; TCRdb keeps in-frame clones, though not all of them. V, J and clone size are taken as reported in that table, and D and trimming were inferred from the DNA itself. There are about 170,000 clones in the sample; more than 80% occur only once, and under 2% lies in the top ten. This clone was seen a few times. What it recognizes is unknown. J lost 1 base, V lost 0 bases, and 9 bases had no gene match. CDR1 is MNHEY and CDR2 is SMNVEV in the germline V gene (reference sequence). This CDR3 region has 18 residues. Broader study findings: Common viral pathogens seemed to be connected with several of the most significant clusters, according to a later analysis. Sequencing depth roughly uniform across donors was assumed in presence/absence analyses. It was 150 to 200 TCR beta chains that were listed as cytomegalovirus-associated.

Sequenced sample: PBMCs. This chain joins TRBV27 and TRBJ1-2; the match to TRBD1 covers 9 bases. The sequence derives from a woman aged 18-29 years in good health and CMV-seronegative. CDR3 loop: CASSLSYPGQGHNYGYTF. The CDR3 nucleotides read TGTGCCAGCAGTTTATCGTACCCCGGACAGGGGCATAACTATGGCTACACCTTC.